This T cell receptor (beta chain) was sequenced for a study of T cells after yellow fever vaccination. Broader study findings: Reappearing after the booster were most of the clones from primary vaccination (roughly 95% CD4, about 88% CD8).

With respect to this clonotype: The antigen remains undetermined.

TCRdb passed the 5' RACE reads through MiXCR, listing each CDR3 protein once. Found here are 300,000 to 350,000 distinct CDR3 sequences, about 7.8% of them singletons; the top ten hold about 16%. The sequencing used PBMCs, collected about 41 days after the first yellow fever vaccination. The clonotype originates from a man aged 18 to 35 who received the YFV17D yellow fever vaccine.

CDR3 bases: TGTGCCAGCACCCGTGGGTGGCCTTACTCCTACAATGAGCAGTTCTTC. Encoded protein: CASTRGWPYSYNEQFF. The chain recombines TRBV11-1 with TRBJ2-1, with unresolved D. V dropped 7 bases and J dropped 0 bases, with 16 bases sitting between them. CDR3 length: 16 residues. Germline CDR1 is SGHAT and CDR2 is FQDESV (reference sequence). Complete variable domain (other parts from reference TRBV11-1 and TRBJ2-1): EAEVAQSPRYKITEKSQAVAFWCDPISGHATLYWYRQILGQGPELLVQFQDESVVDDSQLPKDRFSAERLKGVDSTLKIQPAELGDSAMYLCASTRGWPYSYNEQFFGPGTRLTVL.